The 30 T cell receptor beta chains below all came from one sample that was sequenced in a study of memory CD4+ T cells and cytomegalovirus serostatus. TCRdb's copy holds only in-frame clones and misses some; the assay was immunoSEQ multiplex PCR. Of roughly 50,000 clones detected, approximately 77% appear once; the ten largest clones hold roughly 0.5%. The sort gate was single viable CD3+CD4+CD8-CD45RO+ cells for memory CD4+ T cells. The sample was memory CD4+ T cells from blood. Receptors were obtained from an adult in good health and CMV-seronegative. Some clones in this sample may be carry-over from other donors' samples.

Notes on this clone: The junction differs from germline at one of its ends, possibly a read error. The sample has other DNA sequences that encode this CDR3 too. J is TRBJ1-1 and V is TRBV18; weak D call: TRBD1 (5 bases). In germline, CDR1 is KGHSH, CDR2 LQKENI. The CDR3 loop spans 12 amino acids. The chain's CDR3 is CASSEGHTEAFF. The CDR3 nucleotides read TGTGCCAGCTCCGAGGGGCACACTGAGGCTTTCTTT.

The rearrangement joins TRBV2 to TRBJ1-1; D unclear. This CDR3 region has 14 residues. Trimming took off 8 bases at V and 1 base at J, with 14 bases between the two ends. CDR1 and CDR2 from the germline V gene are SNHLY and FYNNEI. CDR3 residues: CASGPGEWNTEAFF. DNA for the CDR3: TGTGCCAGCGGGCCGGGCGAGTGGAACACTGAAGCTTTCTTT.

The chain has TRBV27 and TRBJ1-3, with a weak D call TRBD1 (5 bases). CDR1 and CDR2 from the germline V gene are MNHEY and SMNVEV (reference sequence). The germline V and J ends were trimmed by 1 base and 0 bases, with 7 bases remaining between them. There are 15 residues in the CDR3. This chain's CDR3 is CASSLWGGSGNTIYF. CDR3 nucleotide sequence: TGTGCCAGCAGTTTATGGGGGGGCTCTGGAAACACCATATATTTT.

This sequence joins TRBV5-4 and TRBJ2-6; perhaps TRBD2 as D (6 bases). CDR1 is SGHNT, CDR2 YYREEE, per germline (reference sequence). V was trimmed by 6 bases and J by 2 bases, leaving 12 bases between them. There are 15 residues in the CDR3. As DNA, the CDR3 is TGTGCCAGCATAAAACGGGGGACTGGGGCCAACGTCCTGACTTTC. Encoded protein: CASIKRGTGANVLTF.

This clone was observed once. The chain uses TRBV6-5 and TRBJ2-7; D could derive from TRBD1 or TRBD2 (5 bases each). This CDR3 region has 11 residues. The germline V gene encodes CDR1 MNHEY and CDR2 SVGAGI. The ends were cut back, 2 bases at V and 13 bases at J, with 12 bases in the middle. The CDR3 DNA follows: TGTGCCAGCAGTTACCTAGGGACCCCTTACTTC. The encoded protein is CASSYLGTPYF.

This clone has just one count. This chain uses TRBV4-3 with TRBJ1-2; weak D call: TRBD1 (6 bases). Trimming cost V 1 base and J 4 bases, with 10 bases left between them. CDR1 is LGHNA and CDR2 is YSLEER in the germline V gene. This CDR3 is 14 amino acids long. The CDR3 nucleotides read TGCGCCAGCAGCCAAGTGACAGGCACCTATGGCTACACCTTC. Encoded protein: CASSQVTGTYGYTF.

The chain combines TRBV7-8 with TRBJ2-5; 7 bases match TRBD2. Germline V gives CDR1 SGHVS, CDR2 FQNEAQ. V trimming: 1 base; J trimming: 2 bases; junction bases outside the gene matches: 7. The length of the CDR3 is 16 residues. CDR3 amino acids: CASSLDGGGRQETQYF. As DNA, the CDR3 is TGTGCCAGCAGCTTAGACGGGGGAGGGCGGCAAGAGACCCAGTACTTC.

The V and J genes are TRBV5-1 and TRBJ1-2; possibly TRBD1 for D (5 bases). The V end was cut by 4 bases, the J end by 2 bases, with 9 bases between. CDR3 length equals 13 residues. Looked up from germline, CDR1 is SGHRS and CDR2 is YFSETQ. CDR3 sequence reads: CASSLGANYGYTF. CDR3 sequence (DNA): TGCGCCAGCAGCCTCGGGGCGAACTATGGCTACACCTTC.

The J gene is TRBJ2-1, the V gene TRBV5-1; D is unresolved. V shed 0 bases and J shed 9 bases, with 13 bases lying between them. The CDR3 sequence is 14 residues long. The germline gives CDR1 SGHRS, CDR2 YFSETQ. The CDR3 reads CASSLAATSGEQFF. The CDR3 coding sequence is TGCGCCAGCAGCTTGGCGGCGACATCGGGTGAGCAGTTCTTC.

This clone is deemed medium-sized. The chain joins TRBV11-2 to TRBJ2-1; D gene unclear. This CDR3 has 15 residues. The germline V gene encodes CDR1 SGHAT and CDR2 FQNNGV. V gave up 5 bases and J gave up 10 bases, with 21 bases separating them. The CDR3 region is CASSPILLAGQEQFF. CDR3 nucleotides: TGTGCCAGCAGCCCGATACTCCTGGCCGGCCAGGAGCAGTTCTTC.

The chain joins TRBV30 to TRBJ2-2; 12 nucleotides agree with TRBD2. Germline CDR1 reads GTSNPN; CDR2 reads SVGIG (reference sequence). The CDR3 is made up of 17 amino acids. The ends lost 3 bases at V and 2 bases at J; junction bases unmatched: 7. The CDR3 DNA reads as TGTGCCTGGAGGGAATTTGGACTAGCGGGAAACACCGGGGAGCTGTTTTTT. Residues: CAWREFGLAGNTGELFF.

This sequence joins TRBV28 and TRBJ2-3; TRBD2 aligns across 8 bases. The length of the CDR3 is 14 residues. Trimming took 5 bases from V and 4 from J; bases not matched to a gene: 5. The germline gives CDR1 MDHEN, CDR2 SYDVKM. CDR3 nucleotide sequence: TGTGCCAGCAGTCCGGGGGGGGTCGCAGATACGCAGTATTTT. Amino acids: CASSPGGVADTQYF.

CDR3 loop: CASSRDPRRRRNTEAFF. Here the CDR3 DNA reads TGCGCCAGCAGCCGAGATCCCCGGAGGAGGCGGAACACTGAAGCTTTCTTT. V is TRBV4-1 and J is TRBJ1-1; D unclear. Germline V gene lookup returns CDR1 MGHRA and CDR2 YSYEKL. With 4 bases removed from V and 1 base from J, the gap between germline ends came to 19 bases. There are 17 residues in the CDR3.

The CDR3 region has the DNA TGTGCCAGCAGGAAGGACGGCCTCTCTGGAAACACCATATATTTT. This codes for CASRKDGLSGNTIYF. The rearrangement uses TRBV25-1 and TRBJ1-3; D gene ambiguous. From germline, CDR1 is MGHDK and CDR2 SYGVNS. The CDR3 spans 15 residues. The V and J ends lost 6 bases and 0 bases respectively, with 12 bases between them.

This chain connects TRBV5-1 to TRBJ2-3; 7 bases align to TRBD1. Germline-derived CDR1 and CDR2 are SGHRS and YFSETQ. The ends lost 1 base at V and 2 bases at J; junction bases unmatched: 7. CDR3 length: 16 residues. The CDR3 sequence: CASSLSGTELTDTQYF. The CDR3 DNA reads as TGCGCCAGCAGCTTGTCAGGGACAGAACTCACAGATACGCAGTATTTT.

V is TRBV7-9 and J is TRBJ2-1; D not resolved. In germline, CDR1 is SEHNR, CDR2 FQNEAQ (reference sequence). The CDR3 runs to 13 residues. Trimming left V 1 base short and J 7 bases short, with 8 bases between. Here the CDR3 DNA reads TGTGCCAGCAGCTTAGAGAATAGGAATGAGCAGTTCTTC. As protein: CASSLENRNEQFF.

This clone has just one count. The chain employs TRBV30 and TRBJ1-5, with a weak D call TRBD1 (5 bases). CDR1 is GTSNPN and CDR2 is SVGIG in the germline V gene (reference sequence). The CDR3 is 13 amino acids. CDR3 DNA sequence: TGTGCTATCGGACACGATAGCAATCAGCCCCAGCATTTT. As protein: CAIGHDSNQPQHF.

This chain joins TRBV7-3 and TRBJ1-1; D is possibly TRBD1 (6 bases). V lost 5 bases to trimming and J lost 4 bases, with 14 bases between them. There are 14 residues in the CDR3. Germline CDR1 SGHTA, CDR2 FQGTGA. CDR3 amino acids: CASSVDRTSTEAFF. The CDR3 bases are TGTGCCAGCAGCGTTGACAGGACCTCCACTGAAGCTTTCTTT.

CDR3 sequence: CASSLVRLVRYNEQFF. DNA for the CDR3: TGCGCCAGCAGCTTGGTCCGACTAGTACGCTACAATGAGCAGTTCTTC. The rearrangement joins TRBV5-1 to TRBJ2-1; D possibly corresponds to TRBD2 (6 bases). V lost 0 bases, J lost 3 bases, and 13 bases lay in between. Germline V CDR1 and CDR2: SGHRS, YFSETQ. This CDR3 contains 16 residues.

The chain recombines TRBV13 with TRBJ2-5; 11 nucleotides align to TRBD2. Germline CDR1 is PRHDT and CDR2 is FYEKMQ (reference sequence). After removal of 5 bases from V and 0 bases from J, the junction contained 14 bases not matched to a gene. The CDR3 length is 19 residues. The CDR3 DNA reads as TGTGCCAGCAGCCCAACCCGAACGAGACTAGCGGGAAACCAAGAGACCCAGTACTTC. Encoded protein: CASSPTRTRLAGNQETQYF. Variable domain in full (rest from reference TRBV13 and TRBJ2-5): AAGVIQSPRHLIKEKRETATLKCYPIPRHDTVYWYQQGPGQDPQFLISFYEKMQSDKGSIPDRFSAQQFSDYHSELNMSSLELGDSALYFCASSPTRTRLAGNQETQYFGPGTRLLVL.

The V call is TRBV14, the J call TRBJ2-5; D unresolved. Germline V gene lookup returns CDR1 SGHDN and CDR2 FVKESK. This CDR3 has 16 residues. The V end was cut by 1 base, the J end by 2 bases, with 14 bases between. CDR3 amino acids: CASSQVRTPTQETQYF. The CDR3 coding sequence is TGTGCCAGCAGCCAAGTAAGGACCCCTACGCAAGAGACCCAGTACTTC. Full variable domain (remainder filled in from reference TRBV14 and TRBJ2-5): EAGVTQFPSHSVIEKGQTVTLRCDPISGHDNLYWYRRVMGKEIKFLLHFVKESKQDESGMPNNRFLAERTGGTYSTLKVQPAELEDSGVYFCASSQVRTPTQETQYFGPGTRLLVL.

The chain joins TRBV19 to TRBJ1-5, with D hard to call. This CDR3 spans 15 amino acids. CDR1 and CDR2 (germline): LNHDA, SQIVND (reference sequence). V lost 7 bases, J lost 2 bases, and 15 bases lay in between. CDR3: CASTGPWKGNQPQHF. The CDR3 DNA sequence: TGTGCCAGTACCGGCCCCTGGAAGGGCAATCAGCCCCAGCATTTT.

This chain's CDR3 is CASNERETDTQYF. CDR3 sequence (DNA): TGTGCCAGCAATGAGCGGGAGACAGATACGCAGTATTTT. The rearrangement links TRBV2 to TRBJ2-3; the match to TRBD2 covers 8 bases. This CDR3 has 13 amino acids. The germline gives CDR1 SNHLY, CDR2 FYNNEI. Unmatched junction bases numbered 3, after V lost 7 bases and J lost 3 bases.

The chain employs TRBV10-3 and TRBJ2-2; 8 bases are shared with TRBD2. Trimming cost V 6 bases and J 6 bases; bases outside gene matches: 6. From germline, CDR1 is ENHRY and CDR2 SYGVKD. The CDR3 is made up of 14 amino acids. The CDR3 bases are TGTGCCATCAGGGGACTAGAAATCCCCGGGGAGCTGTTTTTT. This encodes CAIRGLEIPGELFF.

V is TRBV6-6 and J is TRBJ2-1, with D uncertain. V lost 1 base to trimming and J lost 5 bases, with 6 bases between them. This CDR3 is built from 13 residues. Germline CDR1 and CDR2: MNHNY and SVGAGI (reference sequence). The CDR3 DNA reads TGTGCCAGCAGTTACTTGGCAAACAATGAGCAGTTCTTC. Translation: CASSYLANNEQFF.

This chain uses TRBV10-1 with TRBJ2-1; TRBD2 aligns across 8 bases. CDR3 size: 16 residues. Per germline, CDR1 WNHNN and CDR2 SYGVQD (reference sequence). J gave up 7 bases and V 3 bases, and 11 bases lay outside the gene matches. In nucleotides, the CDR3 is TGCGCCAGCAGTGACCCGGGACTCACGGGAGGGAATGAGCAGTTCTTC. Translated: CASSDPGLTGGNEQFF.

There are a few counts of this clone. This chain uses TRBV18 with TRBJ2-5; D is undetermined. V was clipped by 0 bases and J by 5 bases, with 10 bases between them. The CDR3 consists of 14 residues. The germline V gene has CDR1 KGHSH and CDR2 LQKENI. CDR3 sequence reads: CASSPPSPAETQYF. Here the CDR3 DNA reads TGTGCCAGCTCACCACCGAGCCCGGCCGAGACCCAGTACTTC.

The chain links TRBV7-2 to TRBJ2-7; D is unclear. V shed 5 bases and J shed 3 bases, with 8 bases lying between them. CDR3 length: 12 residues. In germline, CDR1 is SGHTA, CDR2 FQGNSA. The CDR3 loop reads CASSPGLYEQYF. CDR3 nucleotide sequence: TGTGCCAGCAGCCCCGGCCTCTACGAGCAGTACTTC.

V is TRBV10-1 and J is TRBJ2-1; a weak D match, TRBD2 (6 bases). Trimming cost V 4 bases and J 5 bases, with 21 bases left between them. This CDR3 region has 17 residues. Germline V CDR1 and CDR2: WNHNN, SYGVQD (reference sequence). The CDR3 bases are TGCGCCAGCAGTGGACCGTTGGGGGGAGGTTTACACAATGAGCAGTTCTTC. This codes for CASSGPLGGGLHNEQFF.

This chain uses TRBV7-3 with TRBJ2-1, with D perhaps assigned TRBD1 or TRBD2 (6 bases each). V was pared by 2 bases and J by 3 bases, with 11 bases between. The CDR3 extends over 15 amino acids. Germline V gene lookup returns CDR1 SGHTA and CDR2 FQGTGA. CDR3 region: CASSLQQGGYNEQFF. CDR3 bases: TGTGCCAGCAGCTTACAACAGGGAGGCTACAATGAGCAGTTCTTC. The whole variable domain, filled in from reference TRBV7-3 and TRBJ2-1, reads GAGVSQTPSNKVTEKGKYVELRCDPISGHTALYWYRQSLGQGPEFLIYFQGTGAADDSGLPNDRFFAVRPEGSVSTLKIQRTERGDSAVYLCASSLQQGGYNEQFFGPGTRLTVL.